This is a list of T cell receptor beta chains from one sample in a study of T cells expressing NK-cell markers. TCRdb re-called the 5' RACE reads and gives one entry per CDR3 protein, without DNA. This sample's clone table lists under 500,000 distinct CDR3 sequences. Sequenced sample: blood T cells: a sorted CD56 or NKG2C T cell subset, CD4+ or CD8+ T cells, or bulk PBMC T cells (not recorded which). These receptors were taken from a woman aged 18-70 years in good health. CDR3s include the opening cysteine and the closing phenylalanine or tryptophan.

V	J	length	CDR3
TRBV7-9	TRBJ2-2	13	CASIFGLSGELFF
TRBV9	TRBJ2-3	15	CASSPISGGADTQYF
TRBV29-1	TRBJ2-1	12	CSSPRAGNEQFF
TRBV4-2	TRBJ2-7	16	CASSEAGSFLSGEQYF
TRBV5-1	TRBJ2-1	16	CASSEGGTGSINEQFF
TRBV5-1	TRBJ2-2	15	CASSLAGTNTGELFF
TRBV3-1	TRBJ2-1	14	CASSPTSGRLSVFF
TRBV12-3/TRBV12-4	TRBJ2-1	15	CASSVRGSSYNEQFF
TRBV12-3/TRBV12-4	TRBJ2-1	12	CASSTRANEQFF
TRBV3-1	TRBJ2-3	13	CASSQGTPSTQYF
TRBV7-2	TRBJ1-2	15	CASSFRDRGDGGYTF
TRBV7-2	TRBJ1-1	13	CASSWAGVGEAFF
TRBV12-3/TRBV12-4	TRBJ2-4	14	CASSLGQGLNIQYF
TRBV5-1	TRBJ1-1	13	CASMGNRDTEAFF
TRBV10-1	TRBJ2-3	19	CASREKASHRDRGSDTQYF
TRBV7-2	TRBJ2-1	14	CASTEGPFYNEQFF
TRBV4-1	TRBJ1-1	15	CASSQDDLLNTEAFF
TRBV6-5	TRBJ1-6	15	CASSYESRASSPLHF
TRBV15	TRBJ1-2	15	CATSRPIQGSWGYTF
TRBV5-6	TRBJ2-1	17	CASSATEGRGLFNEQFF
TRBV4-2	TRBJ1-2	16	CASSPHTGDQDYGYTF
TRBV2	TRBJ2-1	14	CASSASVLYNEQFF
TRBV20-1	TRBJ1-5	14	CSALTGALNQPQHF
TRBV11-2	TRBJ1-1	15	CASSPSGVEGTEAFF
TRBV20-1	TRBJ1-3	14	CSARGKPSGNTIYF
TRBV5-1	TRBJ1-2	15	CASSSGRSSNYGYTF
TRBV24-1	TRBJ2-2	12	CATSEGFGELFF
TRBV3-1	TRBJ1-1	11	CASSPGQLAFF
TRBV20-1	TRBJ2-2	13	CSARSRVNGELFF
TRBV29-1	TRBJ2-1	12	CSVGLGYNEQFF
TRBV4-3	TRBJ1-2	14	CASSQVRGNYGYTF
TRBV12-3/TRBV12-4	TRBJ2-3	14	CASSFVAGGDTQYF
TRBV12-3/TRBV12-4	TRBJ2-5	18	CASSFGLRDRDFVETQYF
TRBV12-3/TRBV12-4	TRBJ2-2	17	CASSLGGTSGYTGELFF
TRBV6-1	TRBJ1-5	16	CASTPTGQGGNQPQHF
TRBV20-1	TRBJ2-1	16	CSARYSGRARYNEQFF
TRBV2	TRBJ2-2	13	CASSVYVTGELFF
TRBV12-3/TRBV12-4	TRBJ2-1	15	CASSHRGSSYNEQFF
TRBV10-3	TRBJ2-6	12	CATFSGANVLTF
TRBV14	TRBJ2-1	17	CASSQDLGGRLYNEQFF
TRBV20-1	TRBJ1-2	16	CSARVTVVGGTFGYTF
TRBV4-2	TRBJ2-1	14	CASGTGTTYNEQFF
TRBV13	TRBJ2-7	16	CASSLHGTGSTYEQYF
TRBV15	TRBJ1-1	13	CATSTGQIAEAFF
TRBV7-9	TRBJ2-5	16	CASSLSRGSIQETQYF
TRBV19	TRBJ1-6	14	CASSPRRGGSPLHF
TRBV7-2	TRBJ2-6	16	CASSLDSTPGANVLTF
TRBV9	TRBJ1-6	12	CASSALQEPLHF
TRBV7-7	TRBJ2-1	15	CASSPGTGFPNEQFF
TRBV7-2	TRBJ2-1	16	CASSSSPTLRLNRPFF
TRBV29-1	TRBJ2-5	12	CSLAGGGETQYF
TRBV4-3	TRBJ2-2	19	CASSRGIAAGGREAGELFF
TRBV18	TRBJ2-6	16	CASSRATMAGANVLTF